These 6 T cell receptor beta chains were all obtained from the same sample, sequenced in a study of OX40 agonist ivuxolimab in advanced cancers. Receptor amplification or capture employed the immunoSEQ multiplex PCR assay. In its TCRdb copy, this immuneACCESS table keeps in-frame sequences only and misses some clones. Where compared with another copy, unresolved V genes explain less than half of these, and the others have no known cause. The sample has tens of thousands of clones on record, over 85% of them singletons. Of the sample, 6.2% is held by the ten largest clones. This sample comprised CD4+ or CD8+ T cells sorted from blood, obtained in a trial of the OX40 agonist ivuxolimab. The receptors come from an adult with an advanced solid tumor such as melanoma, head and neck, liver or kidney cancer.

The chain is built from TRBV9 and TRBJ2-7; 10 bases match TRBD1. The CDR3 consists of 14 residues. CDR1 is SGDLS and CDR2 is YYNGEE in the germline V gene. V gave up 4 bases and J gave up 2 bases; unmatched junction bases: 3. CDR3 region: CASSSGQGAYEQYF. CDR3 DNA sequence: TGTGCCAGCAGCTCAGGACAGGGGGCCTACGAGCAGTACTTC.

This clone has just one count. The chain has TRBV12-5 and TRBJ2-1, with D hard to call. V lost 6 bases, J lost 11 bases, and 14 bases lay in between. Germline values: CDR1 LGHNT, CDR2 FRNRAP. This CDR3 is built from 12 residues. The CDR3 DNA is TGTGCTAGTGGCCCCACGAGTCTCCAGCAGTTCTTC. Encoded protein: CASGPTSLQQFF.

V is TRBV27 and J is TRBJ1-5; unclear D gene. CDR3 size: 17 residues. Trimming left V 6 bases short and J 0 bases short, with 18 bases between. CDR1 MNHEY and CDR2 SMNVEV come from the germline V gene (reference sequence). The CDR3: CASRPTGPQNSNQPQHF. CDR3 nucleotide sequence: TGTGCCAGCAGACCGACGGGCCCACAGAATAGCAATCAGCCCCAGCATTTT.

This sequence joins TRBV9 and TRBJ1-2; no clear D. CDR1 and CDR2 (germline): SGDLS, YYNGEE. The germline V and J ends were trimmed by 4 bases and 0 bases, with 13 bases remaining between them. The CDR3 runs 15 residues. CDR3 nucleotides: TGTGCCAGCAGCCCAGAGGACGTCCCTAACTATGGCTACACCTTC. Encoded protein: CASSPEDVPNYGYTF. Looking up the rest from reference TRBV9 and TRBJ1-2 gives the full variable domain: DSGVTQTPKHLITATGQRVTLRCSPRSGDLSVYWYQQSLDQGLQFLIQYYNGEERAKGNILERFSAQQFPDLHSELNLSSLELGDSALYFCASSPEDVPNYGYTFGSGTRLTVV.

In regard to this clone: Different DNA sequences within this sample yield the same CDR3. J is TRBJ2-7 and V is TRBV27, with TRBD1 identical over 10 bases. This CDR3 has 14 residues. The trim removed 2 bases at V and 2 bases at J, leaving 0 bases unmatched. Germline assignment: CDR1 MNHEY and CDR2 SMNVEV (reference sequence). CDR3 sequence: CASSLGTGAYEQYF. The CDR3 nucleotides are TGTGCCAGCAGTTTAGGGACAGGGGCCTACGAGCAGTACTTC.

The chain is built from TRBV4-3 and TRBJ1-2, with D maybe TRBD1 (5 bases). Germline lookup yields CDR1 LGHNA and CDR2 YSLEER. V was cut by 0 bases and J by 7 bases, with 15 bases left in between. The CDR3 is 15 amino acids. The CDR3 nucleotides are TGCGCCAGCAGCCAAGATGCGGGGGGAGCCTCTGGCTACACCTTC. It is translated as CASSQDAGGASGYTF.